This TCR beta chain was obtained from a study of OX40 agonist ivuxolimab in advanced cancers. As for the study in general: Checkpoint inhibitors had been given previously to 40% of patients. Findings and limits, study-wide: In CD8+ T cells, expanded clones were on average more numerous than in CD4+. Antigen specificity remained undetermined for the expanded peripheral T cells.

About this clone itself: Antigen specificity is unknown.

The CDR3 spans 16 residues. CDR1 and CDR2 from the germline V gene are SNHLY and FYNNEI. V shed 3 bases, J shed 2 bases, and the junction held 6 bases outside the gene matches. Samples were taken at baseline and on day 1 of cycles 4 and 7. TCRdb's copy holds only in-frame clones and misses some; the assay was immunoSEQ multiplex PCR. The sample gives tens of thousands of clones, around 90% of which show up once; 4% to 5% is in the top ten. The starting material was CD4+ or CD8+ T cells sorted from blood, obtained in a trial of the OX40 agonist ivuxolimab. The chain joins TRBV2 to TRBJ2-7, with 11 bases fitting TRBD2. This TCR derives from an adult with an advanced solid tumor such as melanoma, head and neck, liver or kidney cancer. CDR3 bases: TGTGCCAGCAGTGATATAGGGACTAGCGGAGCCTACGAGCAGTACTTC. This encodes CASSDIGTSGAYEQYF.